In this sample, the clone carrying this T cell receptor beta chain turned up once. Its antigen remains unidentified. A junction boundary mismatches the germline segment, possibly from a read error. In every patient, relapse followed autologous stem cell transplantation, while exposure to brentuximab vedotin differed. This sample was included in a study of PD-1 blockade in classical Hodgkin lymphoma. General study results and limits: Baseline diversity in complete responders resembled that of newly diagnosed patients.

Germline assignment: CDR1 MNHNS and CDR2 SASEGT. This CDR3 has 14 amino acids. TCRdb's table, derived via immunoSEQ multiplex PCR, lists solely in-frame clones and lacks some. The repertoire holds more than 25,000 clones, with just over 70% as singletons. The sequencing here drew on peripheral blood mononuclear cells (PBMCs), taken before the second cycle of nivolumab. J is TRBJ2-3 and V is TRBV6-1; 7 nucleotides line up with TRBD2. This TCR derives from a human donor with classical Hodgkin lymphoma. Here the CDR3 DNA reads TGTGCCAGCAGTGAATGGGGGAGACTAGCCCCAGAGGATTTT. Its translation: CASSEWGRLAPEDF.